Sequencing of this TCR beta chain was carried out in a study of CD8+ T cells in alopecia areata. Peripheral blood and lesional scalp punch biopsies were taken from alopecia areata patients. The authors extracted RNA and reverse transcribed it into cDNA as the sequencing template. Clones were sequenced by immunoSEQ multiplex PCR, and TCRdb holds only the in-frame ones, with some missing. The sample has some 180,000 clones, roughly 59% seen once; the top ten hold approximately 1.7%. Findings and caveats of the study: Scalp samples also yield sequences of resident alphabeta T cells from normal skin. Although TCR sharing was seen in mice, sharing across patients was less clear, possibly for HLA-related reasons. Elevated clonality characterized lesional scalp relative to normal scalp, particularly in alopecia totalis/universalis.

This clone appeared a few times. Its antigen is undetermined. Germline CDR1 reads MNHNS; CDR2 reads SASEGT. The CDR3 has 13 residues. V lost 6 bases and J lost 8, with 11 bases in between. This clonotype was obtained from a human donor with alopecia areata. The material was CD4+ T cells sorted from blood, obtained at week 0. V is TRBV6-1 and J is TRBJ1-6; D is undetermined. The CDR3 DNA is TGTGCCAGCAGACTCGACCAGGATTCACCCCTCCACTTT. Translation: CASRLDQDSPLHF.